This T cell receptor beta chain was observed in a study of blood T cells in healthy people across ages (dated by TCRdb to the mid-2010s). With respect to the entire study: In model experiments, template switching captured about one uniquely barcoded TCR beta cDNA molecule for every two T cells. The study measured age-related changes in TCR beta repertoire diversity using deep sequencing normalized with unique cDNA molecular identifiers. The donors were divided into four age groups: young (average approximately 17 years), middle-aged (about 39), aged (approximately 64) and long-lived (roughly 82). To avoid experimental bias, donors of different ages were distributed randomly across sequencing lanes. For two donors (one aged 18 to 29 and one aged 80 or older), the study analyzed two additional independent replicas of 1 million unique cDNA reads from the same blood draw.

This clonotype came up a few times. The target of this receptor is not known. Base-call qualities are not available, and no considerably larger clone is one nucleotide away. The junction shows trimming of 2 bases on V and 2 bases on J, plus 13 bases between the germline ends. CDR1 and CDR2 are drawn from the germline V gene: SGDLS, YYNGEE. Reading from cysteine to phenylalanine, the CDR3 counts 15 amino acids. This entry keeps only the CDR3 DNA: 45 bases, framed from base 1. The donors were 40 or so Caucasian individuals from Russia, aged roughly 6 to 100 years, who were systemically healthy. Each donor gave 8 to 10 milliliters of peripheral blood, drawn into EDTA-treated Vacutainer tubes. Ficoll-Paque density-gradient centrifugation was used to isolate PBMCs, with at least 7 million per sample. Trizol reagent was used to extract total RNA from the PBMCs, yielding at least 6 micrograms per sample. The percentages of naive CD45RAhigh/CD27high T cells were determined by flow cytometry on a PBMC aliquot from every donor.

Libraries were built with 5' RACE. A second roughly 6 to 12 cycle PCR used a sample-barcoded 5' primer and a J-beta primer mix. Each TCR beta cDNA molecule received a unique molecular identifier from a template-switch 5' adaptor carrying 12 random nucleotides. Each sample yielded at least 3 million CDR3-containing paired-end reads. All of the RNA was converted into first-strand cDNA using the Mint cDNA synthesis kit, with a TRBC-specific oligonucleotide serving as the primer. Following uracil-DNA glycosylase treatment, a first 18-cycle PCR with universal primers M1SS and BC2_uni_R was performed on all cDNA. The original pipeline was this. For normalization, 1 million high-quality reads were randomly selected from each sample, with every read carrying a distinct molecular identifier. Instead of being binned into consensus sequences, reads that shared molecular identifiers were thrown out. MiTCR, run with a Q25 quality threshold and the strictest error-elimination algorithm, handled CDR3 identification, clonotype clustering and error correction. A nonparametric unseen species model with Euler transformation was used to estimate a lower bound on total TCR beta diversity. TCRdb itself trimmed the public reads at Q25 with fastp, ran MiXCR and retained productive beta chains. All rows with the same CDR3 protein become a single entry with the most common DNA and genes. TCRdb, rather than the study authors, made the V and J calls. The sample data list approximately 2,000,000 distinct CDR3 sequences, and around 42% of these were observed just once. Approximately 22% of the sample comes from the top ten.

What the research found in general, with its limitations: Observed TCR beta diversity correlated strongly with the percentage of naive T cells measured by flow cytometry. The CMV infection status of donors was not known, potentially confounding age-related changes in expanded clonotypes. Conclusive comparison of naive and antigen-experienced compartments was prevented by the profiling of bulk unsorted PBMCs. The long-lived group showed more naive CD4+ T cells, fewer expanded clones and increased TCR diversity than the aged group, suggesting age selection. Estimates of total diversity based on one million sequenced T cells were considered lower bounds and underestimates. As age increased, observed TCR beta diversity per million T cells dropped in a roughly linear way, and a significant reduction was already evident by age 40.

This sequence was found in a human donor in good health. The sample comprised blood. The chain is assembled from TRBV9 and TRBJ2-5; tentative D gene TRBD2, with 5 bases matching. The DNA sequence is TGTGCCAGCAGCGTCACCCGAGGGTATCAAGAGACCCAGTACTTC. The translation is CASSVTRGYQETQYF.